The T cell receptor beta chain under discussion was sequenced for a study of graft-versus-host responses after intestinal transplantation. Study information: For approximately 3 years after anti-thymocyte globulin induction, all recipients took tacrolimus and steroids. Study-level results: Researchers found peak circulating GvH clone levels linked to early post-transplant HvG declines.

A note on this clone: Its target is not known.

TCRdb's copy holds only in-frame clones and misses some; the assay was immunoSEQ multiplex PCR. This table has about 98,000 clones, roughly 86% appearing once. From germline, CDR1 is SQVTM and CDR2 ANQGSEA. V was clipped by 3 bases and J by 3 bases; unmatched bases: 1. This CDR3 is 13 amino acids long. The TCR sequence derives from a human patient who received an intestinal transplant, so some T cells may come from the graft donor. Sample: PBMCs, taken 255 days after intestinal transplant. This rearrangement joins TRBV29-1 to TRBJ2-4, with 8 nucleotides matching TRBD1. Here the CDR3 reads CSVDGQGKNIQYF. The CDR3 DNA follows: TGCAGCGTTGACGGACAGGGCAAAAACATTCAGTACTTC.